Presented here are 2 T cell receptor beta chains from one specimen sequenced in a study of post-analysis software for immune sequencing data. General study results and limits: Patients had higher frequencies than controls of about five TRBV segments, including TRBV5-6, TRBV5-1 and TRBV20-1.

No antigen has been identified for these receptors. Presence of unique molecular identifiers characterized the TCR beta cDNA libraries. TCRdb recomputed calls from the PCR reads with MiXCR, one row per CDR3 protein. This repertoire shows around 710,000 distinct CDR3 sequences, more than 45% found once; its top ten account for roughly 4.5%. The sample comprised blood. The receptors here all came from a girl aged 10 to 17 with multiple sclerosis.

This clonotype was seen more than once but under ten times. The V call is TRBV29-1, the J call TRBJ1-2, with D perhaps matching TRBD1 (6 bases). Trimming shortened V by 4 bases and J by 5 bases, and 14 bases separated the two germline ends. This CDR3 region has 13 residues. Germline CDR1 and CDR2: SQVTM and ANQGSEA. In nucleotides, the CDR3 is TGCAGCGTTGTCGGGGGCGCCAGATATGGCTACACCTTC. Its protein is CSVVGGARYGYTF.

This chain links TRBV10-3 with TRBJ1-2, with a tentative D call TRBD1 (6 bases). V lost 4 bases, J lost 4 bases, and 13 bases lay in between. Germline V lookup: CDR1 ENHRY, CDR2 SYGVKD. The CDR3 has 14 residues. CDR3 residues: CAISGTVFRYGYTF. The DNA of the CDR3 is TGTGCCATCAGTGGGACAGTTTTCCGCTATGGCTACACCTTC.